This TCR beta chain came from a study of blood T cell repertoires in COVID-19. Study-wide background: Sites in the United States, Italy and Spain provided acute and convalescent COVID-19 samples. PBMCs, B-cell-depleted T cells, or T cells were the source of the cDNA or gDNA that made up the material.

CDR1 is PRHDT and CDR2 is FYEKMQ in the germline V gene (reference sequence). The V and J ends lost 5 bases and 2 bases respectively, with 10 bases between them. The CDR3 length is 13 residues. This clone was counted a single time. Sequencing used immunoSEQ multiplex PCR; TCRdb keeps in-frame clones, though not all of them. The sample includes roughly 230,000 clones, around four fifths of them seen just once. The source material was peripheral blood. The source is a woman at least 80 years old with COVID-19, enrolled during active disease. The chain carries TRBV13 and TRBJ2-7; a weak D match, TRBD2 (6 bases). The CDR3 DNA follows: TGTGCCAGCAGCCGACCGGGGGCCTACGAGCAGTACTTC. It specifies CASSRPGAYEQYF.